A single sample is the source of the 9 T cell receptor beta chains below, sequenced in a study of blood T cell repertoires in COVID-19. This table comes from immunoSEQ multiplex PCR, and its TCRdb copy is limited to in-frame clones, with some not included. The sample has more than 150,000 clones, about three quarters seen once. Sequenced material: peripheral blood. The receptors derive from a woman aged 70 to 79 with acute or convalescent COVID-19.

This clone was recorded many times. The rearrangement links TRBV12-3 or TRBV12-4 to TRBJ1-4; D unclear. The V end was cut by 6 bases, the J end by 8 bases, with 10 bases between. The CDR3 spans 12 residues. The CDR3 loop is CASSPRQEKLFF. CDR3 nucleotide sequence: TGTGCCAGCAGCCCGAGGCAGGAAAAACTGTTTTTT.

In regard to this clone: Additional DNA sequences in this sample encode the identical CDR3. CDR3 sequence reads: CASSSGLAGVGEQFF. CDR3 DNA sequence: TGTGCCAGCAGCTCGGGACTAGCGGGAGTGGGTGAGCAGTTCTTC. The V call is TRBV7-2, the J call TRBJ2-1; 14 bases map to TRBD2. The CDR3 extends over 15 amino acids. With V trimmed by 4 bases and J by 9 bases, 5 bases remained unmatched. The V gene's germline CDR1 is SGHTA and CDR2 FQGNSA.

V usage is TRBV5-6 and J usage is TRBJ1-6; TRBD1 agrees at 9 bases. Germline V gives CDR1 SGHDT, CDR2 YYEEEE. V shed 5 bases, J shed 11 bases, and the junction held 8 bases outside the gene matches. CDR3 length equals 14 residues. CDR3 residues: CASSFDRGRTPLHF. In DNA, the CDR3 is TGTGCCAGCAGTTTCGACAGGGGGAGAACACCCCTCCACTTT. The entire variable domain, with the rest obtained from reference TRBV5-6 and TRBJ1-6, is as follows: DAGVTQSPTHLIKTRGQQVTLRCSPKSGHDTVSWYQQALGQGPQFIFQYYEEEERQRGNFPDRFSGHQFPNYSSELNVNALLLGDSALYLCASSFDRGRTPLHFGNGTRLTVT.

The chain has TRBV7-8 and TRBJ2-2; 9 nucleotides agree with TRBD2. The CDR3 has 19 amino acids. CDR1 and CDR2 from the germline V gene are SGHVS and FQNEAQ. Unmatched junction bases numbered 18, after V lost 6 bases and J lost 4 bases. The chain's CDR3 is CASSATVVRLAGPTGELFF. Here the CDR3 DNA reads TGTGCCAGCAGTGCCACTGTTGTCCGTCTAGCGGGACCCACCGGGGAGCTGTTTTTT. Full variable domain (rest looked up from reference TRBV7-8 and TRBJ2-2): GAGVSQSPRYKVAKRGQDVALRCDPISGHVSLFWYQQALGQGPEFLTYFQNEAQLDKSGLPSDRFFAERPEGSVSTLKIQRTQQEDSAVYLCASSATVVRLAGPTGELFFGEGSRLTVL.

The V call is TRBV28, the J call TRBJ1-4, with 9 nucleotides matching TRBD1. CDR1 is MDHEN, CDR2 SYDVKM, per germline. The CDR3 loop spans 18 amino acids. Trimming at V came to 6 bases and at J to 4 bases, leaving 15 bases not matched to a gene. CDR3 in amino acids: CASRPPGQGLFSNEKLFF. CDR3 DNA: TGTGCCAGCAGGCCCCCGGGACAGGGTCTATTTAGTAATGAAAAACTGTTTTTT.

The chain has TRBV9 and TRBJ2-2; 12 nucleotides align to TRBD1. With 4 bases clipped from V and 3 bases from J, the junction kept 4 bases outside the gene matches. Per germline, CDR1 SGDLS and CDR2 YYNGEE. The CDR3 has 16 amino acids. This CDR3 reads CASSKGQGADTGELFF. The CDR3 DNA is TGTGCCAGCAGCAAGGGACAGGGGGCGGACACCGGGGAGCTGTTTTTT.

The V gene is TRBV18, the J gene TRBJ2-7; 7 bases are shared with TRBD1. V lost 4 bases to trimming and J lost 0 bases; unmatched junction nucleotides: 6. The CDR3 has 15 amino acids. Germline-derived CDR1 and CDR2 are KGHSH and LQKENI. Here the CDR3 reads CASSQRDSPSYEQYF. The CDR3 nucleotides read TGTGCCAGCTCACAAAGGGACAGTCCCTCCTACGAGCAGTACTTC.

CDR3 in amino acids: CASSPGGEAFF. In DNA form, the CDR3 reads TGCGCCAGCAGCCCAGGGGGAGAAGCTTTCTTT. The chain has TRBV10-1 and TRBJ1-1; TRBD1 matches at 7 bases. Germline V gene sequence: CDR1 WNHNN, CDR2 SYGVQD (reference sequence). The CDR3 is 11 residues long. The J segment lost 8 bases and the V segment lost 6 bases, leaving 3 bases of the junction unmatched.

This chain links TRBV3-1 (or the pseudogene TRBV3-2) with TRBJ1-3; 7 bases are a match to TRBD1. The CDR3 covers 16 residues. Germline lookup yields CDR1 LGHDT and CDR2 YNNKEL (reference sequence). Germline trimming cut 1 base from V and 2 bases from J; bases unmatched to any gene: 5. The CDR3 is CASSQVLGGPGNTIYF. The CDR3 DNA reads TGTGCCAGCAGCCAAGTATTAGGGGGCCCTGGAAACACCATATATTTT.